This T cell receptor (beta chain) was identified during a study of T cells in Graves' hyperthyroidism and ophthalmopathy. On the study more broadly: The blood sample was taken at first diagnosis, before treatment began. Study results and caveats: Most thyroid-expanded clonotypes above 0.001 were also found in blood. A 13 V-J model separated ophthalmopathy from stable hyperthyroidism.

Patients affected by ophthalmopathy presented a Clinical Activity Score of at least 3, a NOSPECS grade of at least 4, and disease duration below 3 months. Template material for amplifying TCR beta CDR3 regions consisted of RNA transcripts. First-round RT-PCR with HTBI primers amplified the TCR CDR3 region. MiXCR, run by TCRdb on the multiplex PCR reads, gives a single entry per CDR3 protein. Of around 610,000 distinct CDR3 sequences in the sample, about 15% were seen once. Many counts were recorded for this clonotype. What it binds is unknown. Per germline, CDR1 SQVTM and CDR2 ANQGSEA. CDR3 length: 14 amino acids. The V and J ends lost 1 base and 6 bases respectively, with 12 bases between them.

The genes are TRBV29-1 and TRBJ2-2; no clear D. This receptor was identified in a woman aged 35 to 49 with Graves' ophthalmopathy. The sample taken for sequencing was blood. In DNA, the CDR3 is TGCAGCGTTGAAGCGTCCTCACGCGCCGGGGAGCTGTTTTTT. Protein sequence: CSVEASSRAGELFF.